The 13 T cell receptor beta chains below were found in one sample sequenced in a study of spatial heterogeneity in lung cancer. Notes on the study in general: Tumor mutation count correlated with how many alpha and beta TCRs expanded intratumorally.

TCRdb fed the 5' RACE reads into MiXCR, producing one record per CDR3 protein. The profile shows about 6,000 distinct CDR3 sequences, 13% to 15% of them singletons. These receptors' targets are unknown. Noted time point: sample taken at primary tumor resection. Material: lung tumor tissue, obtained at surgery. The receptors derive from a male donor with early-stage non-small cell lung cancer.

Comments on this clonotype: This clone may be a read error of a much larger clone one base away. The rearrangement joins TRBV11-2 to TRBJ2-1, with TRBD2 matching over 9 bases. This CDR3 region has 15 residues. Looked up from germline, CDR1 is SGHAT and CDR2 is FQNNGV. J lost 8 bases, V lost 6 bases, and 11 bases had no gene match. The CDR3 sequence: CASSSSGRTGDEQFF. In DNA form, the CDR3 reads TGTGCCAGCAGTTCAAGCGGGAGGACTGGCGATGAGCAGTTCTTC.

In this sample, this clonotype turned up many times. This chain links TRBV28 with TRBJ1-1; a weak D match, TRBD1 (6 bases). The CDR3 has 14 residues. Looked up from germline, CDR1 is MDHEN and CDR2 is SYDVKM. V gave up 5 bases and J gave up 2 bases, with 12 bases separating them. The CDR3 reads CASSKGGTNTEAFF. The CDR3 region has the DNA TGTGCCAGCAGTAAAGGGGGAACAAACACTGAAGCTTTCTTT.

This clonotype qualifies as medium-sized. This chain uses TRBV20-1 with TRBJ2-6; D not resolved. Germline assignment: CDR1 DFQATT and CDR2 SNEGSKA (reference sequence). V was cut by 4 bases and J by 3 bases, with 7 bases left in between. CDR3 size: 13 residues. DNA for the CDR3: TGCAGTGCTACCCCCCTTGGGGCCAACGTCCTGACTTTC. Amino acid sequence: CSATPLGANVLTF.

Within the sample, this clonotype is medium-sized. This sequence joins TRBV11-3 and TRBJ2-3; maybe TRBD2 (6 bases). Germline V lookup: CDR1 SGHNT, CDR2 YENEEA. V lost 3 bases, J lost 3 bases, and 19 bases lay in between. The CDR3 extends over 17 amino acids. The DNA of the CDR3 is TGTGCCAGCAGCTTTGCTTGTGCCGGGACTCCTACAGATACGCAGTATTTT. The encoded protein is CASSFACAGTPTDTQYF.

As for this clonotype: A much larger clone is a single base away; this may be a read error. Without the conserved terminal phenylalanine or tryptophan, this CDR3 likely stems from a read error. CDR3 loop: CASSYGTSGSGFLEQYL. The CDR3 bases are TGTGCCAGCAGTTACGGGACTAGCGGGAGTGGGTTCCTCGAGCAGTACCTC. The gene calls are TRBV6-6 and TRBJ2-7; 14 bases match TRBD2. The germline V gene encodes CDR1 MNHNY and CDR2 SVGAGI (reference sequence). V was pared by 2 bases and J by 6 bases, with 9 bases of the junction left unmatched. The CDR3 extends over 17 amino acids.

Relative to its sample, this clonotype is medium-sized (0.01 to 0.1%). This rearrangement joins TRBV29-1 to TRBJ1-2; perhaps TRBD1 as D (5 bases). The ends were cut back, 4 bases at V and 6 bases at J, with 9 bases in the middle. Germline V CDR1 and CDR2: SQVTM, ANQGSEA. The CDR3 is 11 residues long. The CDR3 coding sequence is TGCAGCGTTGTAAAGGGGAATGGCTACACCTTC. This gives the protein CSVVKGNGYTF.

V usage is TRBV6-2 or TRBV6-3 and J usage is TRBJ2-5, with 11 bases fitting TRBD2. Trimming removed 5 bases from V and 2 bases from J; junction bases left unmatched: 1. The CDR3 runs to 14 residues. CDR1 is MNHEY, CDR2 SVGEGT, per germline. Here the CDR3 reads CASSPSGGQETQYF. CDR3 nucleotide sequence: TGTGCCAGCAGTCCTAGCGGGGGGCAAGAGACCCAGTACTTC.

At least ten counts were recorded for this clonotype. This CDR3 is CASSGGQGLNQPQHF. As DNA, the CDR3 is TGTGCCAGCAGTGGGGGACAGGGTCTCAATCAGCCCCAGCATTTT. This rearrangement joins TRBV6-1 to TRBJ1-5, with 9 nucleotides matching TRBD1. Germline CDR1 reads MNHNS; CDR2 reads SASEGT. With 4 bases clipped from V and 3 bases from J, the junction kept 4 bases outside the gene matches. CDR3 length: 15 residues.

This clonotype is labeled as medium-sized. V usage is TRBV12-3 or TRBV12-4 and J usage is TRBJ2-3; D unclear. Trimming pared 3 bases from V and 2 bases from J, leaving 3 bases between. The CDR3 runs to 12 residues. CDR3 sequence (DNA): TGTGCCAGCAGTTTCTTCACAGATACGCAGTATTTT. Translated: CASSFFTDTQYF.

This clonotype has ten or more counts. The chain carries TRBV28 and TRBJ2-7; 13 positions agree with TRBD2. Germline lookup yields CDR1 MDHEN and CDR2 SYDVKM. Unmatched junction bases numbered 15, after V lost 4 bases and J lost 0 bases. This CDR3 has 20 amino acids. The CDR3 reads CASSSWTDPGTSGTSYEQYF. The CDR3 nucleotides read TGTGCCAGCAGTTCCTGGACAGATCCCGGGACTAGCGGGACCTCCTACGAGCAGTACTTC.

The chain joins TRBV19 to TRBJ2-2, with unresolved D. V was cut by 2 bases and J by 0 bases, with 7 bases left in between. Germline loops: CDR1 LNHDA, CDR2 SQIVND (reference sequence). The CDR3 consists of 15 residues. Here the CDR3 DNA reads TGTGCCAGTAGTATACAACAGACGAACACCGGGGAGCTGTTTTTT. Encoded protein: CASSIQQTNTGELFF.

The sample holds many counts of this clonotype. The V and J genes are TRBV7-2 and TRBJ2-7, with D maybe TRBD2 (6 bases). Trimming removed 5 bases from V and 8 bases from J, with 13 bases in between. Germline values: CDR1 SGHTA, CDR2 FQGNSA. The CDR3 length is 12 residues. CDR3 in amino acids: CASSVGLLQQYF. The CDR3 DNA reads as TGTGCCAGCAGCGTGGGACTTCTCCAGCAGTACTTC.

By sample share, this clonotype is medium-sized. This chain joins TRBV2 and TRBJ2-2; 8 bases are a match to TRBD2. V gave up 6 bases and J gave up 1 base; unmatched junction bases: 1. Germline CDR1 and CDR2: SNHLY and FYNNEI. The CDR3 loop spans 14 amino acids. The CDR3 here is CASRLAGNTGELFF. The DNA for the CDR3 is TGTGCCAGCAGGCTAGCGGGGAACACCGGGGAGCTGTTTTTT.